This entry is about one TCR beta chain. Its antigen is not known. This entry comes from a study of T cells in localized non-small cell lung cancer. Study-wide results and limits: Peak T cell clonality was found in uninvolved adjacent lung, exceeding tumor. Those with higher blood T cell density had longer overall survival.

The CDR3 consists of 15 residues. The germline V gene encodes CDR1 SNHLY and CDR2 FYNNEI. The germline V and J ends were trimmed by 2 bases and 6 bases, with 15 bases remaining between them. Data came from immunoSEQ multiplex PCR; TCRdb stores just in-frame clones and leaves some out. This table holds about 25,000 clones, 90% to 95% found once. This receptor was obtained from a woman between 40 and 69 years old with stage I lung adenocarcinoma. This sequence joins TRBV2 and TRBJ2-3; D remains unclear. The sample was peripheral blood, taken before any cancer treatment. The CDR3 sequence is CASSESSLPGDTQYF. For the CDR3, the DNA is TGTGCCAGCAGTGAATCAAGTCTCCCAGGCGATACGCAGTATTTT.